This T cell receptor beta chain derives from a study of identical twins. This clonotype was seen ten or more times. TCRdb recomputed calls from the 5' RACE reads with MiXCR, one row per CDR3 protein. The sample has about 150,000 distinct CDR3 sequences; 3% to 4% are singletons. Germline loops: CDR1 SEHNR, CDR2 FQNEAQ (reference sequence). The CDR3 runs to 15 residues. J was trimmed by 8 bases and V by 5 bases; bases with no gene match: 6. This sequence was found in a man aged 18 to 29 in good health. Specimen: memory T cells sorted from blood. The rearrangement uses TRBV7-9 and TRBJ2-1, with 13 bases aligning to TRBD2. CDR3 loop: CASSPRTSGSDEQFF. CDR3 nucleotide sequence: TGTGCCAGCAGCCCGAGGACTAGCGGGAGCGATGAGCAGTTCTTC.